This is a list of T cell receptor beta chains from one sample in a study of cytomegalovirus exposure and HLA in healthy donors. Some clones are missing from TCRdb's copy, which holds only in-frame ones; the method was immunoSEQ multiplex PCR. The sample shows 100,000 to 120,000 clones, about 79% of them seen only once. Sequenced sample: PBMCs. Receptors originate from a woman between 18 and 29 years old in good health and CMV-seronegative. The CDR3 runs from the conserved cysteine through the conserved F or W. Fields, in order: CDR3 protein, J gene, V gene.

CASSLGRGMGEQFF | TRBJ2-1 | TRBV5-4
CASSFAGLAGLNEQFF | TRBJ2-1 | TRBV27
CASSWGQGYVEAFF | TRBJ1-1 | TRBV28
CASSEEASGAYEQYF | TRBJ2-7 | TRBV6-1
CASSRGGAKNIQYF | TRBJ2-4 | TRBV4-2
CASSLNAIIYEQYF | TRBJ2-7 | TRBV11-2
CASRSTGVNNQPQHF | TRBJ1-5 | TRBV6-5
CASSAETGSYEQYF | TRBJ2-7 | TRBV6-4
CATSRDRLAGGYEQYF | TRBJ2-7 | TRBV15
CASSYGGGPWDEQFF | TRBJ2-1 | TRBV6-5
CASSFTGIGETQYF | TRBJ2-5 | TRBV6-6
CASIRDRAYNEQFF | TRBJ2-1 | TRBV6-1
CASSPWNVAGDIYEQYF | TRBJ2-7 | TRBV28
CASSQDEGASSYNSPLHF | TRBJ1-6 | TRBV4-2
CASSEPGQGYEQYF | TRBJ2-7 | TRBV28
CASSLTGGNTEAFF | TRBJ1-1 | TRBV5-1
CAWSPTSGGLSTYNEQFF | TRBJ2-1 | TRBV30
CASSSRLANEQFF | TRBJ2-1 | TRBV5-1
CASSNSLAFSGANVLTF | TRBJ2-6 | TRBV27
CASSFGTGGRYNEQFF | TRBJ2-1 | TRBV13
CASSTRQGAQDVISYNEQFF | TRBJ2-1 | TRBV4-2
CASSDPGGATDTQYF | TRBJ2-3 | TRBV5-1
CASSQDRSNQPQHF | TRBJ1-5 | TRBV4-2
CASSLGGGTEAFF | TRBJ1-1 | TRBV7-9
CASSTRQGNQPQHF | TRBJ1-5 | TRBV19
CASRTTGTGYNEQFF | TRBJ2-1 | TRBV7-9
CASRGGLLREQYF | TRBJ2-7 | TRBV19